These 21 T cell receptor beta chains were all obtained from the same sample, sequenced in a study of response to subunit inactivated influenza vaccine (dated by TCRdb to 2016 to 2019). The method was RT-PCR. TCRdb shows the sequencer as Illumina HiSeq 2500. TCRdb reanalyzed the raw reads on its own, using fastp at Q25 for trimming and MiXCR for clone calling, and kept in-frame beta chains. For every CDR3 protein sequence, its rows merge into one entry that carries the most common genes and DNA. The sample table holds a few hundred thousand distinct CDR3 sequences, of which about a fifth were seen once. The top ten clonotypes cover roughly 10% of the sample. The sequencing here drew on PBMCs from blood, taken 21 months after vaccination. The receptors derive from a man between 50 and 70 years old who received an inactivated influenza vaccine. Donor details come from another sample of the same person, matched by shared clones.

The sample holds a few counts of this clonotype. This sequence joins TRBV7-2 and TRBJ2-1; D call uncertain. This CDR3 is 12 amino acids long. Deletions cut 2 bases from V and 6 bases from J, with 5 bases between. Germline V lookup: CDR1 SGHTA, CDR2 FQGNSA. The CDR3 DNA reads as TGTGCCAGCAGCTTATCTGGCAATGAGCAGTTCTTC. Encoded protein: CASSLSGNEQFF.

There are a few counts of this clonotype. This chain connects TRBV12-3 or TRBV12-4 to TRBJ2-1; TRBD2 aligns across 10 bases. The CDR3 is 16 amino acids. Unmatched junction bases numbered 4, after V lost 5 bases and J lost 0 bases. DNA of the CDR3: TGTGCCAGCAGTACTAGCGGGGCGAGCTCCTACAATGAGCAGTTCTTC. It is translated as CASSTSGASSYNEQFF.

This clonotype appeared many times. The chain has TRBV29-1 and TRBJ1-1, with D tentatively TRBD1 (5 bases). This CDR3 spans 15 amino acids. V was cut by 5 bases and J by 2 bases, with 18 bases left in between. The germline CDR1 and CDR2 sequences are SQVTM and ANQGSEA. The CDR3 DNA reads TGCAGCGTTCCTGGGGGACGGGCTGTAAACACTGAAGCTTTCTTT. Its protein is CSVPGGRAVNTEAFF.

This clonotype appeared many times. The chain employs TRBV6-6 and TRBJ1-2; no firm D call. This CDR3 has 13 residues. Germline CDR1 is MNHNY and CDR2 is SVGAGI (reference sequence). V was trimmed by 5 bases and J by 5 bases, leaving 12 bases between them. The CDR3 loop is CASSPNVGYGYTF. In nucleotides, the CDR3 is TGTGCCAGCAGTCCTAACGTCGGATATGGCTACACCTTC.

The V gene is TRBV5-4, the J gene TRBJ2-7, with D perhaps TRBD1 or TRBD2 (6 bases each). This CDR3 has 13 residues. Per germline, CDR1 SGHNT and CDR2 YYREEE (reference sequence). The germline V and J ends were trimmed by 2 bases and 5 bases, with 11 bases remaining between them. DNA of the CDR3: TGTGCCAGCAGCTTATTGGGGGGCCACGAGCAGTACTTC. Protein: CASSLLGGHEQYF.

The chain joins TRBV20-1 to TRBJ2-7; 11 nucleotides agree with TRBD2. The CDR3 runs to 15 residues. After removal of 3 bases from V and 0 bases from J, the junction contained 4 bases not matched to a gene. Germline-derived CDR1 and CDR2 are DFQATT and SNEGSKA (reference sequence). The CDR3 coding sequence is TGCAGTGCTAGTCCAACTAGCGGGAGCTCCTACGAGCAGTACTTC. Protein sequence: CSASPTSGSSYEQYF.

The chain recombines TRBV7-9 with TRBJ2-1; TRBD2 matches 9 bases. J was trimmed by 6 bases and V by 3 bases; bases with no gene match: 12. Germline CDR1 and CDR2: SEHNR and FQNEAQ (reference sequence). The CDR3 sequence is 17 residues long. Here the CDR3 reads CASSFATLAGLGNEQFF. CDR3 DNA sequence: TGTGCCAGCAGCTTCGCGACACTAGCGGGTCTTGGCAATGAGCAGTTCTTC.

This clonotype was picked up a small number of times. V and J are TRBV20-1 and TRBJ1-1; perhaps TRBD1 as D (5 bases). There are 12 residues in the CDR3. With 3 bases removed from V and 8 bases from J, the gap between germline ends came to 13 bases. Germline V gene data show CDR1 as DFQATT and CDR2 as SNEGSKA (reference sequence). The CDR3 sequence is CSASRLAGEAFF. The CDR3 nucleotides read TGCAGTGCTAGTAGGTTGGCAGGGGAAGCTTTCTTT.

This clonotype has more than one count but fewer than ten. The rearrangement joins TRBV5-1 to TRBJ1-6; TRBD1 aligns across 9 bases. Trimming took 4 bases from V and 5 from J; bases not matched to a gene: 4. The CDR3 extends over 15 amino acids. Germline CDR1 SGHRS, CDR2 YFSETQ. Here the CDR3 reads CASSVDRGHNSPLHF. The CDR3 nucleotides are TGCGCCAGCAGCGTGGACAGGGGCCATAATTCACCCCTCCACTTT.

This clonotype was counted only a few times. This sequence joins TRBV12-3 or TRBV12-4 and TRBJ2-1, with 12 bases aligning to TRBD2. V lost 6 bases and J lost 6; bases outside the gene matches: 6. This CDR3 has 15 residues. The CDR3 is CASRRLAGVFNEQFF. CDR3 in DNA: TGTGCCAGCAGGCGACTAGCGGGAGTCTTCAATGAGCAGTTCTTC.

The gene calls are TRBV6-5 and TRBJ1-2; D not resolved. Trimming pared 2 bases from V and 6 bases from J, leaving 10 bases between. The CDR3 runs 13 residues. CDR1 MNHEY and CDR2 SVGAGI come from the germline V gene. The chain's CDR3 is CASSYRVMDGYTF. The DNA for the CDR3 is TGTGCCAGCAGTTACAGGGTCATGGATGGCTACACCTTC.

The CDR3 reads CSVFSGSYNEQFF. The CDR3 nucleotides read TGCAGCGTCTTTAGCGGCTCCTACAATGAGCAGTTCTTC. The chain recombines TRBV29-1 with TRBJ2-1; D may be TRBD2 (6 bases). Trimming took off 6 bases at V and 0 bases at J, with 9 bases between the two ends. The CDR3 is 13 residues long. Germline CDR1 reads SQVTM; CDR2 reads ANQGSEA.

This clonotype was counted only a few times. This chain uses TRBV7-2 with TRBJ2-5, with D possibly TRBD1 on 5 matching bases. Germline lookup yields CDR1 SGHTA and CDR2 FQGNSA. The CDR3 has 17 amino acids. Trimming shortened V by 2 bases and J by 2 bases, and 18 bases separated the two germline ends. The CDR3 bases are TGTGCCAGCAGCTTAACGCAGTTGACAGATGGTCAAGAGACCCAGTACTTC. Amino acid sequence: CASSLTQLTDGQETQYF. Supplemented by reference TRBV7-2 and TRBJ2-5, the full variable domain reads GAGVSQSPSNKVTEKGKDVELRCDPISGHTALYWYRQSLGQGLEFLIYFQGNSAPDKSGLPSDRFSAERTGGSVSTLTIQRTQQEDSAVYLCASSLTQLTDGQETQYFGPGTRLLVL.

This clonotype has at least ten counts. This sequence joins TRBV28 and TRBJ1-1, with D tentatively TRBD1 (5 bases). The CDR3 contains 16 residues. Per the germline V gene, CDR1 is MDHEN and CDR2 is SYDVKM. V lost 4 bases to trimming and J lost 5 bases, with 20 bases between them. Here the CDR3 DNA reads TGTGCCAGCAGTTCCGCGGGGCAGGGAGGGATTACTGAAGCTTTCTTT. This codes for CASSSAGQGGITEAFF.

This chain links TRBV20-1 with TRBJ2-4; a weak D match, TRBD2 (5 bases). The CDR3 extends over 17 amino acids. Germline CDR1 is DFQATT and CDR2 is SNEGSKA (reference sequence). V dropped 6 bases and J dropped 0 bases, with 21 bases sitting between them. Here the CDR3 DNA reads TGCAGTGCAAACCGGTGGGCGGGCCACGGAGCCAAAAACATTCAGTACTTC. It codes for CSANRWAGHGAKNIQYF.

This clonotype showed up just a few times. The rearrangement joins TRBV27 to TRBJ2-5; 10 nucleotides match TRBD1. Germline V gene lookup returns CDR1 MNHEY and CDR2 SMNVEV (reference sequence). The CDR3 is 16 amino acids. V lost 6 bases and J lost 5; bases outside the gene matches: 12. DNA of the CDR3: TGTGCCAGCAGCCGGACAGGGGGATCAAGGTTGGAGACCCAGTACTTC. It translates to CASSRTGGSRLETQYF.

This clonotype was counted a few times. The chain joins TRBV7-2 to TRBJ2-7; weak D call: TRBD1 (6 bases). The CDR3 is 12 amino acids. The germline gives CDR1 SGHTA, CDR2 FQGNSA. Trimming left V 5 bases short and J 9 bases short, with 14 bases between. For the CDR3, the DNA is TGTGCCAGCAGCCTCGACAGGCTCGGGCAGTACTTC. It translates to CASSLDRLGQYF.

This rearrangement joins TRBV28 to TRBJ2-1; the match to TRBD1 covers 10 bases. V lost 6 bases and J lost 4; bases outside the gene matches: 6. The CDR3 runs 15 residues. Germline-derived CDR1 and CDR2 are MDHEN and SYDVKM. The CDR3 nucleotides are TGTGCCAGCAGGACAGGGGGCCTGGGTTACAATGAGCAGTTCTTC. This translates into CASRTGGLGYNEQFF.

This clonotype was seen a few times. The V and J genes are TRBV29-1 and TRBJ2-7; D may be TRBD2 (5 bases). The CDR3 is 12 amino acids. Trimming removed 2 bases at V and 5 bases at J, with 10 bases between. Per the germline V gene, CDR1 is SQVTM and CDR2 is ANQGSEA. The CDR3 loop reads CSVERGRNEQYF. CDR3 bases: TGCAGCGTTGAACGGGGTAGGAACGAGCAGTACTTC.

This clonotype has a handful of counts. This chain links TRBV15 with TRBJ1-2; TRBD1 agrees at 10 bases. The CDR3 contains 14 residues. The V gene end was trimmed by 4 bases and the J gene end by 4 bases; junction bases not matched to a gene: 3. The germline V gene has CDR1 LNHNV and CDR2 YYDKDF (reference sequence). The CDR3 here is CATSTDRGGYGYTF. In DNA form, the CDR3 reads TGTGCCACCAGCACGGACAGGGGGGGCTATGGCTACACCTTC.

Many counts were recorded for this clonotype. The chain uses TRBV20-1 and TRBJ2-1; 10 bases map to TRBD2. The CDR3 length is 14 residues. Germline V CDR1 and CDR2: DFQATT, SNEGSKA (reference sequence). The J segment lost 6 bases and the V segment lost 3 bases, leaving 5 bases of the junction unmatched. CDR3 sequence: CSASLAGVSNEQFF. CDR3 nucleotide sequence: TGCAGTGCTAGTCTAGCGGGAGTTTCCAATGAGCAGTTCTTC.